Sequencing of this T cell receptor beta chain was carried out in a study of CD8 T cells in Susac syndrome. Per the germline V gene, CDR1 is SQVTM and CDR2 is ANQGSEA. The CDR3 runs to 16 residues. With 1 base clipped from V and 2 bases from J, the junction kept 7 bases outside the gene matches. Random hexamers primed reverse transcription of about 0.45 to 1 ug RNA. TCR beta CDR3 was amplified by immunoSEQ covering 54 Vbeta and 13 Jbeta. TCRdb re-called the immunoSEQ multiplex PCR reads through MiXCR, storing one row per CDR3 protein. The table has around 170,000 distinct CDR3 sequences, 95% seen once; the top ten hold around 0.16%.

This chain uses TRBV29-1 with TRBJ2-2; 7 nucleotides line up with TRBD2. The sequencing input was CD8+ T cells from PBMCs. This sequence originates from a human donor with Susac syndrome. CDR3 nucleotides: TGCAGCGTTGAAGGACCAGCGGGGCCAAACACCGGGGAGCTGTTTTTT. This encodes CSVEGPAGPNTGELFF.